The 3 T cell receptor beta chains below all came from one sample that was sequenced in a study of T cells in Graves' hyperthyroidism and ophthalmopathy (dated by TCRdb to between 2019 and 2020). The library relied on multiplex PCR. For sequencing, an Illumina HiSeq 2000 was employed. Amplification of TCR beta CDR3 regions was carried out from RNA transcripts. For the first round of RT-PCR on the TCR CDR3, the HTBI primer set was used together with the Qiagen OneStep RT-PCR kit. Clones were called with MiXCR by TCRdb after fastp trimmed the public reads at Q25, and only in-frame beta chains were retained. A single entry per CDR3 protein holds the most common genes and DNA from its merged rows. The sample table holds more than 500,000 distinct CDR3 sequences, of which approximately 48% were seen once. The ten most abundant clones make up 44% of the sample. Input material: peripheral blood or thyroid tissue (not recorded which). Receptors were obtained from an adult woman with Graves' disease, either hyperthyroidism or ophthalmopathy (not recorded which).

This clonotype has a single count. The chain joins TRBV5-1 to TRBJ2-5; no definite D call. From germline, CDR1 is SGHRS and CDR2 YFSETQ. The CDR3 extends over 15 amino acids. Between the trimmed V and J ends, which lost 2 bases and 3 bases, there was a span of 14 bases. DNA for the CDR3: TGCGCCAGCAGCTTAACCGGCAGGATGGAAGAGACCCAGTACTTC. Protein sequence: CASSLTGRMEETQYF.

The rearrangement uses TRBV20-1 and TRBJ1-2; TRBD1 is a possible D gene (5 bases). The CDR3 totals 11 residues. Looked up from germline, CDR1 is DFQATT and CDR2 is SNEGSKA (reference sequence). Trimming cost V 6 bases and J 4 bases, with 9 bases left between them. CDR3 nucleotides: TGCAGTGCAATTGACAGCTATGGCTACACCTTC. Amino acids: CSAIDSYGYTF.

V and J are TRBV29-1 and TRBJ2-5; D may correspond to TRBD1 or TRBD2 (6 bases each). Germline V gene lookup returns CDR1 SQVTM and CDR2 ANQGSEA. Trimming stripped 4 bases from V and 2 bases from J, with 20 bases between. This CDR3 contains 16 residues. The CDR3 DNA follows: TGCAGCGTTGCCCAGCCTCGGGGGCGGGCACAAGAGACCCAGTACTTC. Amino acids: CSVAQPRGRAQETQYF.